This T cell receptor (beta chain) was profiled in a study of CD8+ T cells in alopecia areata. As for treatment: oral pan-JAK inhibitor, 5-10 mg twice daily. Peripheral blood samples and lesional scalp punch biopsies were obtained from alopecia areata patients. Sorted populations comprised CD4+ and CD8+ T cells obtained from PBMCs. Extracted RNA was reverse transcribed into cDNA, the sequencing template. The assay was immunoSEQ multiplex PCR, and TCRdb's table has in-frame clones only and misses some. The sample has around 150,000 clones; less than 70% are singletons. CDR1 and CDR2 from the germline V gene are LNHDA and SQIVND (reference sequence). V was cut by 3 bases and J by 5 bases, with 10 bases left in between. This CDR3 is 14 amino acids long.

This TCR was recovered from a human donor with alopecia areata. V usage is TRBV19 and J usage is TRBJ1-4; D might be TRBD1 (5 bases). This sample comprised CD4+ T cells sorted from blood, obtained at week 24, from a patient treated with tofacitinib. The DNA for the CDR3 is TGTGCCAGTAGTATGGCAGGGCCGAATGAAAAACTGTTTTTT. This translates into CASSMAGPNEKLFF. Filled out from reference TRBV19 and TRBJ1-4, the complete variable domain reads DGGITQSPKYLFRKEGQNVTLSCEQNLNHDAMYWYRQDPGQGLRLIYYSQIVNDFQKGDIAEGYSVSREKKESFPLTVTSAQKNPTAFYLCASSMAGPNEKLFFGSGTQLSVL.